Listed here are 27 T cell receptor beta chains from one sample, sequenced in a study of shared T cell receptors in the human thymus. Using immunoSEQ multiplex PCR, the repertoire was profiled, and TCRdb retains in-frame clones only, with some absent. This table has 55,000 to 80,000 clones, over 90% appearing once. The sequenced sample was thymocytes. The receptors shown here come from a human donor.

The rearrangement links TRBV4-1 to TRBJ2-6; 8 nucleotides agree with TRBD1. The CDR3 extends over 20 amino acids. V was pared by 1 base and J by 1 base, with 12 bases of the junction left unmatched. The germline CDR1 and CDR2 sequences are MGHRA and YSYEKL. The CDR3 region is CASSQAIGQGPSSGANVLTF. The CDR3 nucleotides read TGCGCCAGCAGCCAAGCAATCGGACAGGGTCCTTCATCTGGGGCCAACGTCCTGACTTTC.

This sequence joins TRBV29-1 and TRBJ1-3; D gene unclear. CDR1 and CDR2 (germline): SQVTM, ANQGSEA. V dropped 0 bases and J dropped 4 bases, with 4 bases sitting between them. This CDR3 is 12 amino acids long. The CDR3 nucleotides are TGCAGCGTTGAAGAGCCCGGAAACACCATATATTTT. Translated, it gives CSVEEPGNTIYF.

The J gene is TRBJ2-1, the V gene TRBV5-4, with no clear D. This CDR3 has 19 amino acids. Germline CDR1 SGHNT, CDR2 YYREEE (reference sequence). V lost 0 bases and J 0 bases, leaving 19 bases between the germline ends. The chain's CDR3 is CASSLVKPLCPYSYNEQFF. CDR3 in DNA: TGTGCCAGCAGCTTGGTAAAACCTTTGTGCCCGTACTCCTACAATGAGCAGTTCTTC. Based on the CDR3 plus reference TRBV5-4 and TRBJ2-1, the full variable domain is ETGVTQSPTHLIKTRGQQVTLRCSSQSGHNTVSWYQQALGQGPQFIFQYYREEENGRGNFPPRFSGLQFPNYSSELNVNALELDDSALYLCASSLVKPLCPYSYNEQFFGPGTRLTVL.

CDR3 region: CASSQEPGLAGDPGSYEQYF. The CDR3 bases are TGCGCCAGCAGCCAGGAACCGGGACTAGCGGGGGACCCGGGGTCCTACGAGCAGTACTTC. This chain uses TRBV4-3 with TRBJ2-7; 14 nucleotides agree with TRBD2. Trimming at V came to 3 bases and at J to 1 base, leaving 14 bases not matched to a gene. From germline, CDR1 is LGHNA and CDR2 YSLEER. CDR3 length equals 20 residues.

The J gene is TRBJ1-5, the V gene TRBV18; 7 nucleotides match TRBD1. The CDR3 is 15 amino acids. The germline CDR1 and CDR2 sequences are KGHSH and LQKENI. The ends lost 5 bases at V and 0 bases at J; junction bases unmatched: 4. The CDR3 nucleotides read TGTGCCAGCTCATGGGACAGTAATAGCAATCAGCCCCAGCATTTT. Its translation is CASSWDSNSNQPQHF. The complete variable domain, with remaining parts taken from reference TRBV18 and TRBJ1-5, reads NAGVMQNPRHLVRRRGQEARLRCSPMKGHSHVYWYRQLPEEGLKFMVYLQKENIIDESGMPKERFSAEFPKEGPSILRIQQVVRGDSAAYFCASSWDSNSNQPQHFGDGTRLSIL.

This chain links TRBV4-1 with TRBJ1-1; D not resolved. V lost 0 bases, J lost 10 bases, and 12 bases lay in between. This CDR3 contains 13 residues. The germline V gene has CDR1 MGHRA and CDR2 YSYEKL. This chain's CDR3 is CASSQEEARGAFF. CDR3 sequence (DNA): TGCGCCAGCAGCCAAGAGGAGGCTCGAGGAGCTTTCTTT.

The V gene is TRBV10-2, the J gene TRBJ1-6; D gene unclear. The CDR3 loop spans 14 amino acids. The germline V and J ends were trimmed by 7 bases and 9 bases, with 16 bases remaining between them. Germline V gene lookup returns CDR1 WSHSY and CDR2 SAAADI. The CDR3 spells CASTGRNLGSPLHF. The CDR3 nucleotides read TGCGCCAGCACCGGGCGGAACCTTGGTTCACCCCTCCACTTT.

The chain carries TRBV7-9 and TRBJ2-7; 8 bases are shared with TRBD1. CDR3 size: 13 residues. The J segment lost 5 bases and the V segment lost 3 bases, leaving 3 bases of the junction unmatched. Germline lookup yields CDR1 SEHNR and CDR2 FQNEAQ (reference sequence). The CDR3: CASSFDRGHEQYF. The CDR3 DNA reads TGTGCCAGCAGCTTCGACAGGGGCCACGAGCAGTACTTC.

The gene calls are TRBV25-1 and TRBJ2-1, with a weak D call TRBD2 (6 bases). The ends were cut back, 3 bases at V and 7 bases at J, with 19 bases in the middle. Germline CDR1 MGHDK, CDR2 SYGVNS. This CDR3 comprises 16 residues. The CDR3 nucleotides read TGTGCCAGCAGTGACCCGCGAGGGAGGCTTGGGAATGAGCAGTTCTTC. Residues: CASSDPRGRLGNEQFF.

The chain joins TRBV11-2 to TRBJ2-3; D tentatively fits TRBD1 or TRBD2 (5 bases each). CDR3 size: 13 residues. Per germline, CDR1 SGHAT and CDR2 FQNNGV. Trimming cost V 5 bases and J 2 bases, with 8 bases left between them. In nucleotides, the CDR3 is TGTGCCAGCAGCCGGGGCTACACAGATACGCAGTATTTT. Its protein product is CASSRGYTDTQYF. The full variable domain, its missing parts supplied by reference TRBV11-2 and TRBJ2-3, is EAGVAQSPRYKIIEKRQSVAFWCNPISGHATLYWYQQILGQGPKLLIQFQNNGVVDDSQLPKDRFSAERLKGVDSTLKIQPAKLEDSAVYLCASSRGYTDTQYFGPGTRLTVL.

V and J are TRBV7-4 and TRBJ2-7, with D perhaps being TRBD1 or TRBD2 (5 bases each). Trimming pared 1 base from V and 3 bases from J, leaving 13 bases between. This CDR3 is 15 amino acids long. Germline V lookup: CDR1 SGHVT, CDR2 SQSDAQ. The CDR3 loop is CASSLEGREIYEQYF. CDR3 DNA: TGTGCCAGCAGCTTAGAGGGACGTGAAATCTACGAGCAGTACTTC.

This chain connects TRBV4-2 to TRBJ1-5; no clear D gene. V was pared by 3 bases and J by 4 bases, with 7 bases between. The CDR3 contains 13 residues. Germline assignment: CDR1 LGHNA and CDR2 YNFKEQ. The CDR3 DNA sequence: TGTGCCAGCAGCCATTCCGGGAATCAGCCCCAGCATTTT. It is translated as CASSHSGNQPQHF.

A remark on this clone: This CDR3 fails to terminate in the conserved phenylalanine or tryptophan, so it likely reflects a read error. The J gene is TRBJ1-1, the V gene TRBV29-1; D uncertain. The CDR3 loop spans 11 amino acids. Germline loops: CDR1 SQVTM, CDR2 ANQGSEA. Trimming removed 1 base at V and 6 bases at J, with 6 bases between. The CDR3 region has the DNA TGCAGCGTTGAAGGGTCCCCTGAAGCTTTCTCT. Its protein product is CSVEGSPEAFS.

This chain uses TRBV6-5 with TRBJ2-1; 8 bases are a match to TRBD2. Per the germline V gene, CDR1 is MNHEY and CDR2 is SVGAGI. The V and J ends lost 10 bases and 4 bases, in that order; junction bases with no gene match: 12. The CDR3 length is 15 residues. The CDR3 is CAIGLTGGPYNEQFF. The CDR3 DNA follows: TGTGCCATCGGTTTAACGGGGGGGCCGTACAATGAGCAGTTCTTC.

The chain combines TRBV7-2 with TRBJ1-5; 8 nucleotides agree with TRBD1. Germline V gene data show CDR1 as SGHTA and CDR2 as FQGNSA. The CDR3 is 15 amino acids. Trimming at V came to 4 bases and at J to 5 bases, leaving 7 bases not matched to a gene. CDR3 nucleotide sequence: TGTGCCAGCAGCTACGGACAGGGAAGGGATCAGCCCCAGCATTTT. Its translation is CASSYGQGRDQPQHF.

The CDR3 here is CASGLDLLANTGELFF. The CDR3 DNA reads TGTGCTAGTGGTTTGGACCTACTCGCGAACACCGGGGAGCTGTTTTTT. The chain has TRBV12-5 and TRBJ2-2; D remains unclear. The CDR3 totals 16 residues. Trimming left V 1 base short and J 0 bases short, with 9 bases between. Looked up from germline, CDR1 is LGHNT and CDR2 is FRNRAP. Using reference TRBV12-5 and TRBJ2-2 for the parts outside the CDR3, the full variable domain is DARVTQTPRHKVTEMGQEVTMRCQPILGHNTVFWYRQTMMQGLELLAYFRNRAPLDDSGMPKDRFSAEMPDATLATLKIQPSEPRDSAVYFCASGLDLLANTGELFFGEGSRLTVL.

V usage is TRBV7-3 and J usage is TRBJ2-1; TRBD2 might be the D (5 bases). Germline V gene data show CDR1 as SGHTA and CDR2 as FQGTGA. Trimming removed 4 bases at V and 1 base at J, with 14 bases between. The CDR3 is 16 amino acids. CDR3 DNA: TGTGCCAGCAGCTATGGTCCGGGAAAGTCCTACAATGAGCAGTTCTTC. Encoded protein: CASSYGPGKSYNEQFF.

In this sample, this clone turned up once. The chain links TRBV7-3 to TRBJ2-7; possibly TRBD2 for D (6 bases). The CDR3 covers 20 residues. The V end lost 5 bases, the J end lost 4 bases, and 33 bases lay between the germline ends. The germline V gene has CDR1 SGHTA and CDR2 FQGTGA. The CDR3, as DNA: TGTGCCAGCAGCCCGAGGGCGGCAAAAGGACTATTACGGGGATCGTACGAGCAGTACTTC. It specifies CASSPRAAKGLLRGSYEQYF.

J is TRBJ1-2 and V is TRBV6-5, with TRBD1 identical over 8 bases. Germline values: CDR1 MNHEY, CDR2 SVGAGI. J lost 7 bases, V lost 0 bases, and 10 bases had no gene match. CDR3 length: 16 residues. As DNA, the CDR3 is TGTGCCAGCAGTTACTCCTATTCCGGAACAGGGGGTGGCTACACCTTC. Translation gives CASSYSYSGTGGGYTF.

The rearrangement links TRBV27 to TRBJ1-2; TRBD1 might be the D (5 bases). CDR3 length: 12 amino acids. The V and J ends lost 6 bases and 5 bases respectively, with 10 bases between them. The germline gives CDR1 MNHEY, CDR2 SMNVEV (reference sequence). The CDR3 nucleotides are TGTGCCAGCAGGACAGAAACTTATGGCTACACCTTC. Its translation is CASRTETYGYTF.

The rearrangement uses TRBV7-9 and TRBJ2-7; TRBD1 agrees at 11 bases. The CDR3 has 18 residues. CDR1 and CDR2 (germline): SEHNR, FQNEAQ (reference sequence). Losses at the gene ends were 4 bases for V and 3 bases for J; bases not matched to a gene: 14. Written as DNA, the CDR3 is TGTGCCAGCAGCTCCCCTAGAGCCCGGACAGGGGGCATCTACGAGCAGTACTTC. Its protein is CASSSPRARTGGIYEQYF.

CDR3 in amino acids: CAWSYRAFF. CDR3 nucleotides: TGTGCCTGGAGTTACAGAGCTTTCTTT. The chain combines TRBV30 with TRBJ1-1; no definite D call. Trimming shortened V by 2 bases and J by 10 bases, and 5 bases separated the two germline ends. The CDR3 is 9 amino acids. The germline V gene has CDR1 GTSNPN and CDR2 SVGIG (reference sequence).

V is TRBV27 and J is TRBJ2-1; 7 bases are a match to TRBD2. This CDR3 contains 20 residues. Germline CDR1 is MNHEY and CDR2 is SMNVEV (reference sequence). Unmatched junction bases numbered 23, after V lost 5 bases and J lost 4 bases. The CDR3 DNA reads TGTGCCAGCAGTCCAATTGCCAGCCCCCGGACTAGTGGGAGGTACAATGAGCAGTTCTTC. Its translation is CASSPIASPRTSGRYNEQFF.

V is TRBV4-1 and J is TRBJ1-6; perhaps TRBD1 as D (6 bases). V was cut by 5 bases and J by 13 bases, with 33 bases left in between. Germline V gene data show CDR1 as MGHRA and CDR2 as YSYEKL. CDR3 length: 19 amino acids. DNA for the CDR3: TGCGCCAGCAGCTCAAGAAGGATGAACAGGGAGGACGGGGTTTATCCCCTCCACTTT. Protein sequence: CASSSRRMNREDGVYPLHF.

This sequence joins TRBV20-1 and TRBJ2-7, with D unresolved. V was clipped by 3 bases and J by 3 bases, with 6 bases between them. This CDR3 is 11 amino acids long. Germline loops: CDR1 DFQATT, CDR2 SNEGSKA (reference sequence). The CDR3: CSARWGYEQYF. CDR3 coding DNA: TGCAGTGCTAGGTGGGGCTACGAGCAGTACTTC.

This clone occurred once. This chain joins TRBV28 and TRBJ2-7; TRBD1 aligns across 7 bases. The V and J ends lost 8 bases and 3 bases, in that order; junction bases with no gene match: 16. The CDR3 covers 16 residues. Per germline, CDR1 MDHEN and CDR2 SYDVKM. CDR3 DNA: TGTGCCAGCGGCGCTTTCATACAGGGGCAGAGCTACGAGCAGTACTTC. This translates into CASGAFIQGQSYEQYF.

The V and J genes are TRBV4-3 and TRBJ1-2, with a tentative D call TRBD1 (6 bases). Between the trimmed V and J ends, which lost 0 bases and 2 bases, there was a span of 13 bases. The CDR3 runs to 16 residues. Germline lookup yields CDR1 LGHNA and CDR2 YSLEER. CDR3 nucleotide sequence: TGCGCCAGCAGCCAAGATCTAAAGGGGGGCAACTATGGCTACACCTTC. Amino acid sequence: CASSQDLKGGNYGYTF.